These 30 T cell receptor beta chains were sequenced from one sample in a study of T cells in Graves' hyperthyroidism and ophthalmopathy. RNA transcripts were the template for amplifying TCR beta CDR3 regions. HTBI primers were used for first-round RT-PCR of the TCR CDR3. TCRdb redid the calling of the multiplex PCR reads with MiXCR, one entry per CDR3 protein. This repertoire shows roughly 640,000 distinct CDR3 sequences, more than 15% found once; its top ten account for less than 3.5%. Sequenced input: blood. These receptors all come from a woman aged 40 to 55 with Graves' ophthalmopathy.

This clonotype appeared many times. The chain is built from TRBV5-1 and TRBJ2-2, with D possibly TRBD2 on 6 matching bases. CDR1 is SGHRS and CDR2 is YFSETQ in the germline V gene. The CDR3 is 16 residues long. V was clipped by 0 bases and J by 4 bases, with 13 bases between them. CDR3 sequence (DNA): TGCGCCAGCAGCTTGGCCGATTTGCGGGGCACCGGGGAGCTGTTTTTT. Translation gives CASSLADLRGTGELFF.

This clonotype has at least ten counts. V is TRBV20-1 and J is TRBJ2-1, with D tentatively TRBD2 (6 bases). Germline assignment: CDR1 DFQATT and CDR2 SNEGSKA (reference sequence). V lost 6 bases, J lost 0 bases, and 12 bases lay in between. The CDR3 contains 14 residues. The DNA for the CDR3 is TGCAGTGCAGACGGGAGTCCCTCCTACAATGAGCAGTTCTTC. Its protein is CSADGSPSYNEQFF.

At least ten counts were recorded for this clonotype. The chain is built from TRBV5-6 and TRBJ1-5, with 7 bases matching TRBD1. Trimming removed 4 bases from V and 4 bases from J; junction bases left unmatched: 8. The V gene's germline CDR1 is SGHDT and CDR2 YYEEEE. This CDR3 has 15 amino acids. CDR3 nucleotides: TGTGCCAGCAGCAGACAGATGACAGGGAATCAGCCCCAGCATTTT. The encoded protein is CASSRQMTGNQPQHF.

The rearrangement links TRBV7-9 to TRBJ2-7; TRBD2 aligns across 7 bases. The CDR3 totals 14 residues. Germline CDR1 reads SEHNR; CDR2 reads FQNEAQ (reference sequence). The ends lost 5 bases at V and 6 bases at J; junction bases unmatched: 10. In DNA, the CDR3 is TGTGCCAGCAGCCGATCGGGACTACCTTTCGAGCAGTACTTC. Residues: CASSRSGLPFEQYF.

The genes are TRBV5-1 and TRBJ2-2; either TRBD1 or TRBD2 may fit D (6 bases each). The germline gives CDR1 SGHRS, CDR2 YFSETQ. The CDR3 totals 14 residues. V was clipped by 0 bases and J by 6 bases, with 9 bases between them. The chain's CDR3 is CASSLDGGPGELFF. Written as DNA, the CDR3 is TGCGCCAGCAGCTTGGATGGGGGGCCCGGGGAGCTGTTTTTT.

This clonotype was observed a few times. The V gene is TRBV2, the J gene TRBJ1-1; possibly TRBD1 for D (6 bases). Trimming removed 2 bases at V and 4 bases at J, with 17 bases between. CDR3 length: 16 residues. Germline V gives CDR1 SNHLY, CDR2 FYNNEI. The CDR3 sequence is CASSESPGGQGTEAFF. The CDR3 DNA follows: TGTGCCAGCAGTGAAAGTCCGGGGGGCCAGGGCACTGAAGCTTTCTTT.

There are many counts of this clonotype. The chain uses TRBV5-1 and TRBJ2-1; D not resolved. V shed 0 bases and J shed 5 bases, with 6 bases lying between them. CDR3 size: 13 residues. Germline values: CDR1 SGHRS, CDR2 YFSETQ. CDR3 sequence: CASSLVLDNEQFF. The CDR3 DNA follows: TGCGCCAGCAGCTTGGTCCTGGACAATGAGCAGTTCTTC.

This clonotype was recorded many times. The chain has TRBV12-3 or TRBV12-4 and TRBJ1-1, with TRBD1 matching over 7 bases. The CDR3 consists of 15 residues. V was clipped by 6 bases and J by 1 base; unmatched bases: 8. Written as DNA, the CDR3 is TGTGCCAGCAGAGAGCGGACAGGAGAGAACACTGAAGCTTTCTTT. Its protein product is CASRERTGENTEAFF.

This clonotype was counted ten times or more. V is TRBV2 and J is TRBJ1-2; no firm D call. The germline V and J ends were trimmed by 0 bases and 4 bases, with 15 bases remaining between them. The CDR3 runs 16 residues. Germline lookup yields CDR1 SNHLY and CDR2 FYNNEI. CDR3 coding DNA: TGTGCCAGCAGTGAAGCGTTATTAGGGTCCCTCTATGGCTACACCTTC. Translated, it gives CASSEALLGSLYGYTF.

This clonotype was observed at least ten times. The chain carries TRBV12-3 or TRBV12-4 and TRBJ2-4; D is undetermined. The CDR3 covers 16 residues. Trimming stripped 3 bases from V and 4 bases from J, with 16 bases between. The CDR3 nucleotides read TGTGCCAGCAGTTTGGATTTGGGTGACGGGAAAAACATTCAGTACTTC. Translating gives CASSLDLGDGKNIQYF.

A few counts support this clonotype. The rearrangement links TRBV12-5 to TRBJ2-1; D is ambiguous. V lost 5 bases to trimming and J lost 1 base, with 6 bases between them. Germline CDR1 and CDR2: LGHNT and FRNRAP. The CDR3 runs 13 residues. DNA for the CDR3: TGTGCTAGTGGTCCCGAATCCTACAATGAGCAGTTCTTC. This translates into CASGPESYNEQFF. Variable domain in full (rest from reference TRBV12-5 and TRBJ2-1): DARVTQTPRHKVTEMGQEVTMRCQPILGHNTVFWYRQTMMQGLELLAYFRNRAPLDDSGMPKDRFSAEMPDATLATLKIQPSEPRDSAVYFCASGPESYNEQFFGPGTRLTVL.

This clonotype was seen repeatedly, ten times or more. This chain joins TRBV9 and TRBJ2-1, with 8 nucleotides matching TRBD2. V lost 3 bases and J lost 0; bases outside the gene matches: 5. CDR3 length equals 16 residues. Germline V lookup: CDR1 SGDLS, CDR2 YYNGEE. The CDR3 reads CASSGPSGSSYNEQFF. CDR3 sequence (DNA): TGTGCCAGCAGCGGACCCAGCGGGAGCTCCTACAATGAGCAGTTCTTC.

The sample holds a few counts of this clonotype. The rearrangement links TRBV27 to TRBJ1-1, with D unresolved. Germline loops: CDR1 MNHEY, CDR2 SMNVEV (reference sequence). This CDR3 is built from 14 residues. Trimming took 8 bases from V and 0 from J, leaving 13 bases between them. The CDR3 region has the DNA TGTGCCAGCGGGAGGCTCGATATGAACACTGAAGCTTTCTTT. Protein product: CASGRLDMNTEAFF.

Turning to this clonotype: Relative to the germline gene, one junction end is altered; a read error may explain this. The chain carries TRBV20-1 and TRBJ2-3; 8 bases map to TRBD2. This CDR3 spans 12 amino acids. Germline V gene sequence: CDR1 DFQATT, CDR2 SNEGSKA (reference sequence). CDR3: CSTRLASDTQYF. The CDR3 coding sequence is TGCAGTACTAGACTAGCGTCAGATACGCAGTATTTT.

The chain recombines TRBV7-2 with TRBJ2-2, with 13 bases lining up with TRBD2. J lost 3 bases, V lost 5 bases, and 3 bases had no gene match. The CDR3 runs 16 residues. The germline CDR1 and CDR2 sequences are SGHTA and FQGNSA. The CDR3 spells CASSLLAGGYTGELFF. DNA of the CDR3: TGTGCCAGCAGCCTACTAGCGGGAGGGTACACCGGGGAGCTGTTTTTT.

This clonotype turned up a few times. The gene calls are TRBV6-4 and TRBJ1-1, with unresolved D. Germline CDR1 MRHNA, CDR2 SNTAGT. The CDR3 is 13 amino acids. Trimming cost V 4 bases and J 3 bases, with 9 bases left between them. The CDR3: CASSVTVDTEAFF. CDR3 bases: TGTGCCAGCAGTGTAACAGTAGACACTGAAGCTTTCTTT.

This clonotype was observed at least ten times. The chain employs TRBV30 and TRBJ2-1; D remains ambiguous. This CDR3 has 13 residues. Germline CDR1 GTSNPN, CDR2 SVGIG (reference sequence). V was cut by 4 bases and J by 12 bases, with 19 bases left in between. The CDR3 bases are TGTGCCTGGACTGAAGCCGTGCCCTATTCGCAGTTCTTC. This translates into CAWTEAVPYSQFF.

Regarding this clonotype: A much larger clone differs by one base, so this may be a read error. The chain joins TRBV28 to TRBJ2-3; D gene uncertain. The V gene lost 8 bases and the J gene lost 0 bases, with 18 bases spanning the gap. The CDR3 is made up of 16 amino acids. Germline V CDR1 and CDR2: MDHEN, SYDVKM. This CDR3 is CASGRDPLTSTDTQYF. DNA of the CDR3: TGTGCCAGCGGCCGAGACCCCTTGACTAGCACAGATACGCAGTATTTT. Based on the CDR3 plus reference TRBV28 and TRBJ2-3, the full variable domain is DVKVTQSSRYLVKRTGEKVFLECVQDMDHENMFWYRQDPGLGLRLIYFSYDVKMKEKGDIPEGYSVSREKKERFSLILESASTNQTSMYLCASGRDPLTSTDTQYFGPGTRLTVL.

This clonotype has ten or more counts. The V and J genes are TRBV3-1 and TRBJ1-2; D unclear. The CDR3 is made up of 11 amino acids. Germline CDR1 is LGHDT and CDR2 is YNNKEL (reference sequence). Trimming cost V 5 bases and J 3 bases, with 4 bases left between them. CDR3 sequence reads: CASSSHYGYTF. As DNA, the CDR3 is TGTGCCAGCAGCTCGCACTATGGCTACACCTTC.

In its sample, this clonotype was seen many times. The chain combines TRBV12-3 or TRBV12-4 with TRBJ1-1, with 8 bases matching TRBD1. The CDR3 totals 14 residues. The trim removed 4 bases at V and 6 bases at J, leaving 7 bases unmatched. The CDR3 DNA sequence: TGTGCCAGCAGTTCGGACAGGGCGTCCCCTGAAGCTTTCTTT. Encoded protein: CASSSDRASPEAFF.

This clonotype was counted at least ten times. The chain recombines TRBV7-3 with TRBJ2-3, with D unresolved. CDR3 length: 14 amino acids. Germline loops: CDR1 SGHTA, CDR2 FQGTGA. Between the trimmed V and J ends, which lost 0 bases and 6 bases, there was a span of 10 bases. The CDR3 protein is CASSLTSSGDTQYF. For the CDR3, the DNA is TGTGCCAGCAGCTTAACTTCATCCGGGGATACGCAGTATTTT.

V usage is TRBV19 and J usage is TRBJ1-5; 8 positions match TRBD1. CDR3 length: 14 residues. J gave up 4 bases and V 3 bases, and 2 bases lay outside the gene matches. Per the germline V gene, CDR1 is LNHDA and CDR2 is SQIVND (reference sequence). Here the CDR3 reads CASSMDRDNQPQHF. The DNA for the CDR3 is TGTGCCAGTAGTATGGACAGGGATAATCAGCCCCAGCATTTT.

This clonotype was picked up a small number of times. The chain recombines TRBV11-1 with TRBJ2-3; TRBD2 matches 10 bases. The CDR3 length is 16 residues. Germline lookup yields CDR1 SGHAT and CDR2 FQDESV (reference sequence). J was trimmed by 0 bases and V by 4 bases; bases with no gene match: 4. CDR3 in DNA: TGTGCCAGCAGCTCTCAGACTAGCGGGAGCACAGATACGCAGTATTTT. As protein: CASSSQTSGSTDTQYF. Using reference TRBV11-1 and TRBJ2-3 for the parts outside the CDR3, the full variable domain is EAEVAQSPRYKITEKSQAVAFWCDPISGHATLYWYRQILGQGPELLVQFQDESVVDDSQLPKDRFSAERLKGVDSTLKIQPAELGDSAMYLCASSSQTSGSTDTQYFGPGTRLTVL.

There are many counts of this clonotype. This chain connects TRBV20-1 to TRBJ2-1; 8 nucleotides line up with TRBD1. The CDR3 has 12 amino acids. Germline-derived CDR1 and CDR2 are DFQATT and SNEGSKA (reference sequence). With V trimmed by 6 bases and J by 10 bases, 8 bases remained unmatched. Here the CDR3 reads CSALRNRGEQFF. CDR3 DNA: TGCAGTGCCTTACGTAACAGGGGGGAGCAGTTCTTC.

The chain links TRBV19 to TRBJ1-1; D perhaps matches TRBD1 (6 bases). Germline V gene lookup returns CDR1 LNHDA and CDR2 SQIVND (reference sequence). V was pared by 1 base and J by 10 bases, with 10 bases between. The CDR3 covers 12 residues. The CDR3 DNA is TGTGCCAGTAGTATAGGGGGGCTTGCAGCTTTCTTT. This codes for CASSIGGLAAFF.

This clonotype came up many times. The J gene is TRBJ2-1, the V gene TRBV7-6; 8 nucleotides align to TRBD2. The trim removed 5 bases at V and 2 bases at J, leaving 17 bases unmatched. CDR1 is SGHVS and CDR2 is FNYEAQ in the germline V gene. The length of the CDR3 is 19 residues. CDR3: CASSLNDNFGTRTYNEQFF. CDR3 sequence (DNA): TGTGCCAGCAGCCTAAACGATAACTTCGGGACTAGGACCTACAATGAGCAGTTCTTC.

The sample holds many counts of this clonotype. The CDR3 spells CASSLLGGGLKETQYF. CDR3 coding DNA: TGTGCCAGCAGTTTGTTGGGAGGGGGCCTTAAAGAGACCCAGTACTTC. The chain uses TRBV27 and TRBJ2-5, with D perhaps TRBD1 or TRBD2 (7 bases each). Deletions cut 3 bases from V and 3 bases from J, with 17 bases between. Per germline, CDR1 MNHEY and CDR2 SMNVEV (reference sequence). The CDR3 is 16 residues long.

This clonotype was seen many times. V gene TRBV11-2 combines with J gene TRBJ2-1; D call uncertain. The CDR3 consists of 14 residues. V lost 0 bases, J lost 6 bases, and 9 bases lay in between. CDR1 is SGHAT and CDR2 is FQNNGV in the germline V gene. The CDR3, as DNA: TGTGCCAGCAGCTTAGAGGTCAGTCCCAATGAGCAGTTCTTC. Translated, it gives CASSLEVSPNEQFF.

This chain joins TRBV20-1 and TRBJ2-7; tentatively, D is TRBD2 (6 bases). Germline V lookup: CDR1 DFQATT, CDR2 SNEGSKA (reference sequence). V was pared by 2 bases and J by 4 bases, with 15 bases between. There are 14 residues in the CDR3. Written as DNA, the CDR3 is TGCAGTGCTAGAACCCGGGACTCACCTTACGAGCAGTACTTC. Translation gives CSARTRDSPYEQYF.

This clonotype showed up just a few times. The rearrangement joins TRBV6-1 to TRBJ1-4; D gene ambiguous. Trimming pared 5 bases from V and 3 bases from J, leaving 10 bases between. The CDR3 is 14 residues long. Germline-derived CDR1 and CDR2 are MNHNS and SASEGT. CDR3 sequence reads: CASSSNAANEKLFF. The CDR3 DNA is TGTGCCAGCAGTTCTAACGCGGCTAATGAAAAACTGTTTTTT.